The rows below give T cell receptor beta chains drawn from one sample of a study of T cells after yellow fever vaccination. A single record per CDR3 protein comes from TCRdb applying MiXCR to the 5' RACE reads. This sample has a few hundred thousand distinct CDR3 sequences, with around 6.8% found just once. Sequencing was performed on PBMCs, taken around 45 days after the first yellow fever vaccination. These receptors all come from a young man who received the YFV17D yellow fever vaccine. Each CDR3 is given with its conserved first and last residue. D genes are given only for firm matches. The size field is filled for only some rows; it gives once, few, many or a size class.

clone size,J gene,D gene,V gene,CDR3 DNA,CDR3 protein
-,TRBJ2-3,TRBD2,TRBV11-3,TGTGCCAGCAGCGCCGGGGGGAGAGCGGGGGCGCAGTATTTT,CASSAGGRAGAQYF
-,TRBJ2-7,-,TRBV7-2,TGTGCCAGCAGCCCAGCGGCGGGGTACGAGCAGTACTTC,CASSPAAGYEQYF
few,TRBJ2-2,TRBD1,TRBV7-8,TGTGCCAGCAGCAGACGGACAGGGGTGAACACCGGGGAGCTGTTTTTT,CASSRRTGVNTGELFF
many,TRBJ1-5,TRBD1,TRBV5-4,TGTGCCAGCAGCTCCGGGACAGGGCCTAATCAGCCCCAGCATTTT,CASSSGTGPNQPQHF
-,TRBJ2-3,TRBD2,TRBV6-2/TRBV6-3,TGTGCCAGCAGTTCAGCCTCCCTAGCGGGGGCAAGGGATACGCAGTATTTT,CASSSASLAGARDTQYF
-,TRBJ2-5,-,TRBV4-1,TGCGCCAGCAGCCACGATCCACAAGAGACCCAGTACTTC,CASSHDPQETQYF
many,TRBJ2-1,TRBD2,TRBV20-1,TGCAGTGCTCAACCGGGACTAGCGGGGTCCAATGAGCAGTTCTTC,CSAQPGLAGSNEQFF
-,TRBJ2-2,TRBD2,TRBV5-4,TGTGCCAGCAGCCTTGCGCGGGGCGGGGGAAACACCGGGGAGCTGTTTTTT,CASSLARGGGNTGELFF
few,TRBJ1-1,-,TRBV6-2/TRBV6-3,TGTGCCAGCAGTTACTCGCTTGGTCGGGGGACGGGGACTGAAGCTTTCTTT,CASSYSLGRGTGTEAFF
many,TRBJ2-4,-,TRBV5-1,TGCGCCAGCAGCTTGGCGGGGGACCAAAACATTCAGTACTTC,CASSLAGDQNIQYF
-,TRBJ2-1,-,TRBV7-3,TGTGCCGGCAGCACGGGGGCCTCCAATGAGCAGTTCTTC,CAGSTGASNEQFF
-,TRBJ1-1,TRBD1,TRBV7-6,TGTGCCAGCAGCTTAGCGGGGCAGGGGGCAGGTGAAGCTTTCTTT,CASSLAGQGAGEAFF
few,TRBJ2-1,TRBD1,TRBV6-2/TRBV6-3,TGTGCCACCGCCCAATACCCGGGACAGTCCTACAATGAGCAGTTCTTC,CATAQYPGQSYNEQFF
few,TRBJ2-5,TRBD2,TRBV11-2,TGTGCCAGCAGCGCACTGCGGGGGTCCCAAGAGACCCAGTACTTC,CASSALRGSQETQYF
once,TRBJ2-1,TRBD2,TRBV5-1,TGCGCCAGCACAATGACGGGGGGTACTATTAGCGAGCAGTTCTTC,CASTMTGGTISEQFF
-,TRBJ2-3,TRBD2,TRBV10-2,TGCGCCAGCAGTTTGGTAGCGGGCGTATCGACTAGCACAGATACGCAGTATTTT,CASSLVAGVSTSTDTQYF
few,TRBJ2-3,-,TRBV28,TGTGCCAGCAGTTTGAAGCTGCTCTCTGATACGCAGTATTTT,CASSLKLLSDTQYF
few,TRBJ1-2,TRBD1,TRBV4-2,TGTGCCAGCAGCCAAGAGCGACAGGGGGTATACTATGGCTACACCTTC,CASSQERQGVYYGYTF
-,TRBJ1-6,-,TRBV20-1,TGCAGTGTAGCGGGCTCTACTAATTCACCCCTCCACTTT,CSVAGSTNSPLHF
few,TRBJ2-3,TRBD2,TRBV12-3/TRBV12-4,TGTGCCAGCAACCGACTAGCGGTACTTTATAGCACAGATACGCAGTATTTT,CASNRLAVLYSTDTQYF
-,TRBJ2-1,TRBD2,TRBV5-1,TGCGCCAGCAGCCTGGAATTGGCGGGGGGGCCGTACAATGAGCAGTTCTTC,CASSLELAGGPYNEQFF
-,TRBJ1-2,TRBD1,TRBV20-1,TGCAGTGCTAGAGTTAGGGGACAGGGGGCGCCTGTTGGCTACACCTTC,CSARVRGQGAPVGYTF
-,TRBJ2-1,TRBD2,TRBV5-5,TGTGCCAGCAGCTGGGGACTAGCGGGGGATGAGCAGTTCTTC,CASSWGLAGDEQFF
-,TRBJ1-5,TRBD1,TRBV20-1,TGCAGTGCGCAGGGACAGATTAGCAATCAGCCCCAGCATTTT,CSAQGQISNQPQHF
many,TRBJ2-2,-,TRBV19,TGTGCCAGTAGTAACTTAAGGGGCGCGAACACCGGGGAGCTGTTTTTT,CASSNLRGANTGELFF
-,TRBJ2-5,TRBD2,TRBV18,TGTGCCAGCTCACCACAACTAGCGTCGGGGGAGACCCAGTACTTC,CASSPQLASGETQYF
many,TRBJ2-1,-,TRBV7-3,TGTGCCAGCAGCTTAGGCTCCTCACCCGGGAATGAGCAGTTCTTC,CASSLGSSPGNEQFF
-,TRBJ1-5,-,TRBV6-2/TRBV6-3,TGTGCCAGCAGTTATTGGGGGATCAATCAGCCCCAGCATTTT,CASSYWGINQPQHF
-,TRBJ1-6,-,TRBV5-1,TGCGCCAGCAGACTGGGGGTAGGCGATTCACCCCTCCACTTT,CASRLGVGDSPLHF